One and the same sample provided the 5 T cell receptor beta chains below, sequenced in a study of blood T cell repertoires in COVID-19. Using immunoSEQ multiplex PCR, the repertoire was profiled, and TCRdb retains in-frame clones only, with some absent. Of roughly 41,000 clones in the sample, roughly 80% are singletons; the top ten hold more than 1.5%. Specimen: peripheral blood. The receptors were gathered from a man in his sixties with COVID-19, enrolled during active disease.

The chain links TRBV6-5 to TRBJ1-2; D is unresolved. Trimming pared 2 bases from V and 4 bases from J, leaving 17 bases between. Germline values: CDR1 MNHEY, CDR2 SVGAGI. CDR3 length: 16 residues. CDR3: CASSYNVHLNLYGYTF. DNA for the CDR3: TGTGCCAGCAGTTACAATGTTCACCTAAACCTCTATGGCTACACCTTC.

This rearrangement joins TRBV5-1 to TRBJ1-4; the D gene is possibly TRBD1 (5 bases). Germline assignment: CDR1 SGHRS and CDR2 YFSETQ. This CDR3 comprises 17 residues. The V and J ends lost 4 bases and 11 bases respectively, with 27 bases between them. CDR3 DNA sequence: TGCGCCAGCAGCCGGAACTACCCCCAGGGACTAGGAGTGAAACTGTTTTTT. Translated, it gives CASSRNYPQGLGVKLFF.

The V call is TRBV6-6, the J call TRBJ2-3; 7 nucleotides align to TRBD1. Germline CDR1 is MNHNY and CDR2 is SVGAGI (reference sequence). Trimming cost V 6 bases and J 0 bases; bases outside gene matches: 6. The CDR3 has 15 residues. CDR3 sequence: CASRTGQASTDTQYF. CDR3 sequence (DNA): TGTGCCAGCAGAACCGGACAGGCGAGCACAGATACGCAGTATTTT.

This chain joins TRBV5-1 and TRBJ2-7; 10 bases match TRBD1. V was pared by 4 bases and J by 6 bases, with 13 bases of the junction left unmatched. This CDR3 contains 16 residues. The germline V gene has CDR1 SGHRS and CDR2 YFSETQ. The CDR3 spells CASSQFAGTGEIEQYF. CDR3 bases: TGCGCCAGCAGCCAGTTCGCCGGGACAGGGGAAATCGAGCAGTACTTC.

J is TRBJ2-1 and V is TRBV4-2, with unresolved D. Germline-derived CDR1 and CDR2 are LGHNA and YNFKEQ. Deletions cut 1 base from V and 2 bases from J, with 6 bases between. CDR3 size: 14 residues. The CDR3 DNA reads as TGTGCCAGCAGCCAAGTCGACACCTACAATGAGCAGTTCTTC. It yields the protein CASSQVDTYNEQFF.